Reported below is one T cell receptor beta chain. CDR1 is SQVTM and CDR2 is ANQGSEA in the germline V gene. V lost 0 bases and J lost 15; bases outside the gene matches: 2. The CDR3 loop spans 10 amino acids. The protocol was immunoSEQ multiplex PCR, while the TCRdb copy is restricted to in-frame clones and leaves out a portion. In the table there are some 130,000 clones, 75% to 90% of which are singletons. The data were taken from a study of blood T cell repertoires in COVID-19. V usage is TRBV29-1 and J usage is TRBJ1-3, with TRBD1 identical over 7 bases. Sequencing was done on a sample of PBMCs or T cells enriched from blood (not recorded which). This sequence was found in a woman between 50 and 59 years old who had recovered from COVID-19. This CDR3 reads CSVEETGRYF. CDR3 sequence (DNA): TGCAGCGTTGAAGAGACAGGGAGATATTTT.